A single sample gave rise to the 31 T cell receptor beta chains below, sequenced in a study of beta chain features in type 1 diabetes. The investigators reverse transcribed all of the isolated RNA, so they sequenced expressed TCRB transcripts. Libraries were prepared by immunoSEQ multiplex PCR; TCRdb keeps only in-frame clonotypes and omits some of them. The sample yields fewer than 650,000 clones, roughly 16% seen once. The sequencing sample was made of naive CD4+ T cells from blood. The source is a man between 18 and 35 years old in good health.

This clone has just a few counts. The rearrangement joins TRBV28 to TRBJ2-5, with 7 bases fitting TRBD2. Germline V lookup: CDR1 MDHEN, CDR2 SYDVKM. The CDR3 is 14 amino acids. J was trimmed by 2 bases and V by 4 bases; bases with no gene match: 4. CDR3 sequence reads: CASSSSGAQETQYF. The CDR3 nucleotides read TGTGCCAGCAGTTCGAGCGGGGCTCAAGAGACCCAGTACTTC.

This chain uses TRBV29-1 with TRBJ1-3; 7 positions agree with TRBD1. Germline CDR1 reads SQVTM; CDR2 reads ANQGSEA. The ends lost 6 bases at V and 4 bases at J; junction bases unmatched: 9. The CDR3 has 14 residues. CDR3: CSVARGTAGNTIYF. The DNA of the CDR3 is TGCAGCGTAGCCCGAGGGACAGCCGGAAACACCATATATTTT.

V and J are TRBV28 and TRBJ2-7, with D possibly being TRBD2 (6 bases). The CDR3 is 13 amino acids. V was pared by 5 bases and J by 6 bases, with 14 bases between. Germline V gene sequence: CDR1 MDHEN, CDR2 SYDVKM. The CDR3 DNA is TGTGCCAGCAGTACAGGTCCCGGGGGCGAGCAGTACTTC. Translated: CASSTGPGGEQYF.

This clone was picked up a small number of times. Other DNA variants within this sample encode the same CDR3. The J gene is TRBJ2-3, the V gene TRBV9, with D unclear. V was shortened by 0 bases and J by 2 bases, with 10 bases between the two germline ends. Germline V gene sequence: CDR1 SGDLS, CDR2 YYNGEE. This CDR3 is 15 amino acids long. CDR3 in amino acids: CASSVVNRPTDTQYF. CDR3 sequence (DNA): TGTGCCAGCAGCGTAGTAAACAGACCCACAGATACGCAGTATTTT.

This clone turned up a few times. V and J are TRBV7-2 and TRBJ2-5; the D is unclear. Trimming left V 6 bases short and J 12 bases short, with 14 bases between. The CDR3 has 11 amino acids. In germline, CDR1 is SGHTA, CDR2 FQGNSA. CDR3 DNA sequence: TGTGCCAGCAGTTCAGGATTAAGAGAGTACTTC. Its protein product is CASSSGLREYF.

The table lists this clone with a few counts. CDR3 nucleotide sequence: TGTGCCAGCAGGACTAGCGGGAAAGAGACCCAGTACTTC. This sequence encodes CASRTSGKETQYF. The genes are TRBV2 and TRBJ2-5; 11 positions agree with TRBD2. The trim removed 6 bases at V and 3 bases at J, leaving 0 bases unmatched. Germline CDR1 reads SNHLY; CDR2 reads FYNNEI. The CDR3 consists of 13 residues.

The chain combines TRBV30 with TRBJ2-3, with 7 bases identical to TRBD2. The CDR3 consists of 15 residues. The ends lost 2 bases at V and 2 bases at J; junction bases unmatched: 7. Germline loops: CDR1 GTSNPN, CDR2 SVGIG (reference sequence). The CDR3 nucleotides are TGTGCCTGGAGTAACCTAGCGGAACCCACAGATACGCAGTATTTT. Translated, it gives CAWSNLAEPTDTQYF.

The table lists this clone with a few counts. The rearrangement uses TRBV28 and TRBJ1-6, with 7 bases fitting TRBD1. Germline loops: CDR1 MDHEN, CDR2 SYDVKM. The CDR3 has 15 residues. The J segment lost 0 bases and the V segment lost 8 bases, leaving 4 bases of the junction unmatched. CDR3 sequence reads: CASLTGSSYNSPLHF. CDR3 sequence (DNA): TGTGCCAGCCTGACAGGGAGCTCCTATAATTCACCCCTCCACTTT.

The rearrangement uses TRBV18 and TRBJ1-1; D unclear. With 4 bases removed from V and 4 bases from J, the gap between germline ends came to 7 bases. The CDR3 totals 12 residues. The germline V gene has CDR1 KGHSH and CDR2 LQKENI. The CDR3 is CASSLGITEAFF. The DNA of the CDR3 is TGTGCCAGCTCACTAGGTATCACTGAAGCTTTCTTT. Full variable domain (outside the CDR3, taken from reference TRBV18 and TRBJ1-1): NAGVMQNPRHLVRRRGQEARLRCSPMKGHSHVYWYRQLPEEGLKFMVYLQKENIIDESGMPKERFSAEFPKEGPSILRIQQVVRGDSAAYFCASSLGITEAFFGQGTRLTVV.

The table lists this clone with a few counts. The genes are TRBV7-9 and TRBJ2-7, with D unresolved. The CDR3 has 12 amino acids. V was shortened by 5 bases and J by 2 bases, with 7 bases between the two germline ends. CDR1 is SEHNR and CDR2 is FQNEAQ in the germline V gene (reference sequence). CDR3 protein: CASSQIPYEQYF. Written as DNA, the CDR3 is TGTGCCAGCAGCCAAATACCCTACGAGCAGTACTTC.

V and J are TRBV7-2 and TRBJ1-5, with a weak D call TRBD1 (5 bases). The CDR3 extends over 15 amino acids. Germline V lookup: CDR1 SGHTA, CDR2 FQGNSA. Trimming took off 3 bases at V and 3 bases at J, with 12 bases between the two ends. This CDR3 is CASSLNWGSNQPQHF. The CDR3 nucleotides read TGTGCCAGCAGCTTGAATTGGGGGTCCAATCAGCCCCAGCATTTT. The whole variable domain, filled in from reference TRBV7-2 and TRBJ1-5, reads GAGVSQSPSNKVTEKGKDVELRCDPISGHTALYWYRQSLGQGLEFLIYFQGNSAPDKSGLPSDRFSAERTGGSVSTLTIQRTQQEDSAVYLCASSLNWGSNQPQHFGDGTRLSIL.

This sequence joins TRBV30 and TRBJ1-1; a weak D match, TRBD1 (6 bases). V was trimmed by 0 bases and J by 5 bases, leaving 13 bases between them. The CDR3 length is 14 residues. CDR1 and CDR2 (germline): GTSNPN, SVGIG (reference sequence). CDR3 region: CAWSVWRGGTEAFF. In DNA form, the CDR3 reads TGTGCCTGGAGTGTATGGAGGGGGGGTACTGAAGCTTTCTTT.

This clone was detected many times. The CDR3 loop is CASSPVSDEQFF. In nucleotides, the CDR3 is TGTGCCAGCAGCCCAGTATCTGATGAGCAGTTCTTC. This chain connects TRBV7-9 to TRBJ2-1; D remains unclear. Germline CDR1 and CDR2: SEHNR and FQNEAQ (reference sequence). Trimming stripped 5 bases from V and 8 bases from J, with 10 bases between. The CDR3 loop spans 12 amino acids.

A few counts support this clone. The rearrangement links TRBV4-2 to TRBJ1-1; no reliable D call. The CDR3 is 15 amino acids. Germline CDR1 is LGHNA and CDR2 is YNFKEQ. V lost 0 bases and J lost 1, with 9 bases in between. Here the CDR3 DNA reads TGTGCCAGCAGCCAAGATCGTTTAAAGAACACTGAAGCTTTCTTT. Its protein product is CASSQDRLKNTEAFF.

The V gene is TRBV29-1, the J gene TRBJ1-1; D gene ambiguous. The CDR3 loop spans 14 amino acids. From germline, CDR1 is SQVTM and CDR2 ANQGSEA. V lost 3 bases to trimming and J lost 1 base, with 12 bases between them. The CDR3 region is CSVEGGQRNTEAFF. Written as DNA, the CDR3 is TGCAGCGTTGAGGGCGGGCAAAGGAACACTGAAGCTTTCTTT.

V usage is TRBV20-1 and J usage is TRBJ2-7; D remains unclear. V shed 6 bases and J shed 7 bases, with 13 bases lying between them. The germline V gene encodes CDR1 DFQATT and CDR2 SNEGSKA (reference sequence). This CDR3 has 11 residues. CDR3 DNA: TGCAGTGCAAACCCCTTAAGGGAGCAGTACTTC. It codes for CSANPLREQYF.

The chain links TRBV18 to TRBJ2-1; D might be TRBD1 (5 bases). From germline, CDR1 is KGHSH and CDR2 LQKENI. The V end was cut by 4 bases, the J end by 5 bases, with 6 bases between. The CDR3 loop spans 12 amino acids. CDR3 region: CASSQTDNEQFF. CDR3 DNA: TGTGCCAGCTCACAGACAGACAATGAGCAGTTCTTC.

This clone was detected only a few times. V is TRBV5-4 and J is TRBJ2-7; TRBD2 matches at 7 bases. Trimming took 4 bases from V and 0 from J; bases not matched to a gene: 13. There are 17 residues in the CDR3. Per germline, CDR1 SGHNT and CDR2 YYREEE (reference sequence). This CDR3 is CASSPPVASGLSYEQYF. CDR3 coding DNA: TGTGCCAGCAGCCCCCCTGTGGCTAGCGGCCTCTCCTACGAGCAGTACTTC.

The rearrangement uses TRBV18 and TRBJ2-1, with D perhaps given as TRBD1 or TRBD2 (5 bases each). The CDR3 runs to 16 residues. Trimming stripped 3 bases from V and 0 bases from J, with 12 bases between. Germline-derived CDR1 and CDR2 are KGHSH and LQKENI. CDR3 in DNA: TGTGCCAGCTCACCCCTAGCAGGGAGCTCCTACAATGAGCAGTTCTTC. It is translated as CASSPLAGSSYNEQFF.

With regard to this clone: Different DNA sequences within this sample yield the same CDR3. This chain links TRBV4-3 with TRBJ2-4, with 7 positions matching TRBD2. This CDR3 comprises 15 residues. V was clipped by 1 base and J by 1 base; unmatched bases: 1. CDR1 is LGHNA, CDR2 YSLEER, per germline. Here the CDR3 reads CASSQVGGAKNIQYF. Written as DNA, the CDR3 is TGCGCCAGCAGCCAAGTCGGGGGGGCCAAAAACATTCAGTACTTC.

This clone showed up just a few times. The V call is TRBV5-4, the J call TRBJ2-7; TRBD1 is a possible D gene (6 bases). V lost 4 bases and J 6 bases, leaving 17 bases between the germline ends. This CDR3 is built from 14 residues. Germline-derived CDR1 and CDR2 are SGHNT and YYREEE (reference sequence). CDR3 sequence reads: CASSPQGKLSEQYF. CDR3 coding DNA: TGTGCCAGCAGCCCCCAGGGGAAGCTATCCGAGCAGTACTTC.

The J gene is TRBJ2-1, the V gene TRBV7-9; possibly TRBD1 or TRBD2 for D (5 bases each). With 5 bases removed from V and 2 bases from J, the gap between germline ends came to 22 bases. CDR3 size: 18 residues. Germline assignment: CDR1 SEHNR and CDR2 FQNEAQ (reference sequence). The CDR3 loop reads CASSLFPSGTVAYNEQFF. The CDR3 DNA follows: TGTGCCAGCAGCCTATTTCCCTCCGGGACCGTCGCCTACAATGAGCAGTTCTTC.

This clone was found a few times. The chain employs TRBV5-1 and TRBJ2-3; 7 bases are a match to TRBD1. Per the germline V gene, CDR1 is SGHRS and CDR2 is YFSETQ. The V and J ends lost 5 bases and 6 bases, in that order; junction bases with no gene match: 3. CDR3 length equals 12 residues. DNA for the CDR3: TGCGCCAGCAGACAGGGGCCTGATACGCAGTATTTT. Translated: CASRQGPDTQYF.

This clone was recorded a few times. This chain joins TRBV14 and TRBJ2-7; 9 nucleotides align to TRBD1. The germline V gene has CDR1 SGHDN and CDR2 FVKESK. Trimming removed 4 bases from V and 0 bases from J; junction bases left unmatched: 7. The CDR3 runs to 16 residues. The CDR3 nucleotides are TGTGCCAGCAGCCGAACACGGGACAGGGCCTCCTACGAGCAGTACTTC. Protein sequence: CASSRTRDRASYEQYF.

This chain joins TRBV11-1 and TRBJ2-7; maybe TRBD1 (6 bases). In germline, CDR1 is SGHAT, CDR2 FQDESV (reference sequence). This CDR3 has 12 amino acids. V was shortened by 1 base and J by 5 bases, with 6 bases between the two germline ends. The CDR3 loop is CASSLDRDEQYF. The DNA of the CDR3 is TGTGCCAGCAGCTTAGACAGGGACGAGCAGTACTTC.

This chain connects TRBV11-2 to TRBJ2-1; D is tentatively TRBD1 or TRBD2 (5 bases each). CDR1 and CDR2 (germline): SGHAT, FQNNGV. This CDR3 has 16 amino acids. Trimming left V 1 base short and J 5 bases short, with 15 bases between. The CDR3 here is CASSLASWEGDNEQFF. DNA for the CDR3: TGTGCCAGCAGCTTAGCTAGCTGGGAAGGGGACAATGAGCAGTTCTTC.

The V and J genes are TRBV14 and TRBJ2-3; 7 bases map to TRBD2. The CDR3 runs 15 residues. The V and J ends lost 0 bases and 1 base, in that order; junction bases with no gene match: 1. Germline V gene sequence: CDR1 SGHDN, CDR2 FVKESK. The CDR3 loop is CASSQDRGGTDTQYF. For the CDR3, the DNA is TGTGCCAGCAGCCAAGACCGGGGGGGCACAGATACGCAGTATTTT.

Written as DNA, the CDR3 is TGTGCCATCAGCCTCGCGGATACGCAGTATTTT. Residues: CAISLADTQYF. V is TRBV10-3 and J is TRBJ2-3; D unclear. Germline CDR1 and CDR2: ENHRY and SYGVKD. V was trimmed by 6 bases and J by 6 bases, leaving 7 bases between them. The CDR3 contains 11 residues.

The chain combines TRBV15 with TRBJ2-1; 7 nucleotides align to TRBD2. The CDR3 runs 15 residues. V was pared by 3 bases and J by 4 bases, with 6 bases of the junction left unmatched. Looked up from germline, CDR1 is LNHNV and CDR2 is YYDKDF (reference sequence). The CDR3 sequence: CATSRASGTYNEQFF. The CDR3 DNA sequence: TGTGCCACCAGCAGGGCAAGCGGGACTTACAATGAGCAGTTCTTC.

CDR3 sequence: CASSPGLGYNSPLHF. The CDR3, as DNA: TGTGCCAGCAGCCCAGGCCTGGGGTATAATTCACCCCTCCACTTT. The rearrangement joins TRBV7-2 to TRBJ1-6; D remains unclear. The CDR3 contains 15 residues. The V end lost 5 bases, the J end lost 4 bases, and 12 bases lay between the germline ends. Germline V lookup: CDR1 SGHTA, CDR2 FQGNSA.

The J gene is TRBJ2-5, the V gene TRBV6-6; the match to TRBD2 covers 7 bases. Trimming cost V 2 bases and J 4 bases; bases outside gene matches: 10. The CDR3 loop spans 16 amino acids. Germline V CDR1 and CDR2: MNHNY, SVGAGI (reference sequence). CDR3 coding DNA: TGTGCCAGCAGTTACCCAAGCGGGGAAGGTCGAGAGACCCAGTACTTC. Translating gives CASSYPSGEGRETQYF.